Presented here are 27 T cell receptor beta chains from one specimen sequenced in a study of cytomegalovirus exposure and HLA in healthy donors. Only in-frame clones appear in the TCRdb table, and some are missing; sequencing was by immunoSEQ multiplex PCR. In the table there are hundreds of thousands of clones, around 86% of which are singletons. The specimen sequenced was PBMCs. Source of these receptors: a woman in her 30s in good health and CMV-seropositive.

The chain combines TRBV4-1 with TRBJ2-3; 8 positions match TRBD1. CDR3 length: 14 residues. J gave up 3 bases and V 6 bases, and 5 bases lay outside the gene matches. The V gene's germline CDR1 is MGHRA and CDR2 YSYEKL. The CDR3 region is CASSRTGTTDTQYF. The CDR3 region has the DNA TGCGCCAGCAGTAGGACAGGGACGACAGATACGCAGTATTTT.

The chain is built from TRBV4-1 and TRBJ2-1, with 7 bases matching TRBD2. Looked up from germline, CDR1 is MGHRA and CDR2 is YSYEKL. V shed 1 base and J 8 bases; nucleotides not matched to a gene: 8. This CDR3 spans 15 amino acids. CDR3 amino acids: CASSQVRGSIHEQFF. In nucleotides, the CDR3 is TGCGCCAGCAGCCAAGTGCGCGGGAGTATCCATGAGCAGTTCTTC.

V gene TRBV5-1 combines with J gene TRBJ1-2; D perhaps matches TRBD1 (5 bases). This CDR3 contains 13 residues. The V and J ends lost 0 bases and 5 bases respectively, with 8 bases between them. CDR1 is SGHRS, CDR2 YFSETQ, per germline. CDR3 in DNA: TGCGCCAGCAGCTTGGCAGGGTTATATGGCTACACCTTC. Its protein product is CASSLAGLYGYTF.

The chain couples TRBV12-5 to TRBJ2-7; 12 bases line up with TRBD2. CDR3 size: 15 residues. In germline, CDR1 is LGHNT, CDR2 FRNRAP. J lost 4 bases, V lost 5 bases, and 6 bases had no gene match. CDR3 protein: CASGIRTSGKYEQYF. In nucleotides, the CDR3 is TGTGCTAGTGGTATACGGACTAGCGGGAAGTACGAGCAGTACTTC.

V and J are TRBV5-1 and TRBJ2-7; D uncertain. This CDR3 comprises 14 residues. Germline V gene sequence: CDR1 SGHRS, CDR2 YFSETQ. V was trimmed by 0 bases and J by 0 bases, leaving 7 bases between them. CDR3 nucleotides: TGCGCCAGCAGCTTGGCGTACAGCTCCTACGAGCAGTACTTC. Its protein product is CASSLAYSSYEQYF. The whole variable domain, remainder taken from reference TRBV5-1 and TRBJ2-7, is KAGVTQTPRYLIKTRGQQVTLSCSPISGHRSVSWYQQTPGQGLQFLFEYFSETQRNKGNFPGRFSGRQFSNSRSEMNVSTLELGDSALYLCASSLAYSSYEQYFGPGTRLTVT.

V and J are TRBV27 and TRBJ2-6, with TRBD1 matching 8 bases. Germline-derived CDR1 and CDR2 are MNHEY and SMNVEV (reference sequence). J was trimmed by 3 bases and V by 6 bases; bases with no gene match: 7. The CDR3 spans 16 residues. As DNA, the CDR3 is TGTGCCAGCAGAACAGGGGGGCGCTTTGGGGCCAACGTCCTGACTTTC. Protein product: CASRTGGRFGANVLTF.

The chain carries TRBV27 and TRBJ2-5, with D possibly being TRBD2 (6 bases). Trimming took 7 bases from V and 7 from J, leaving 13 bases between them. Germline V gene data show CDR1 as MNHEY and CDR2 as SMNVEV (reference sequence). This CDR3 comprises 12 residues. The CDR3 DNA reads as TGTGCCAGCACGACCCTCGGGGGGACCCAGTACTTC. Protein: CASTTLGGTQYF.

V is TRBV27 and J is TRBJ2-7, with a tentative D call TRBD1 (5 bases). The germline CDR1 and CDR2 sequences are MNHEY and SMNVEV (reference sequence). The V end was cut by 4 bases, the J end by 0 bases, with 13 bases between. CDR3 length equals 15 residues. CDR3 in amino acids: CASSSTGLPSYEQYF. CDR3 in DNA: TGTGCCAGCAGTTCTACAGGTCTCCCCTCCTACGAGCAGTACTTC.

The chain combines TRBV28 with TRBJ1-2; D possibly corresponds to TRBD1 (5 bases). From germline, CDR1 is MDHEN and CDR2 SYDVKM. The CDR3 extends over 14 amino acids. V shed 1 base and J shed 2 bases, with 8 bases lying between them. The CDR3 sequence is CASSLSTVNYGYTF. The CDR3 DNA is TGTGCCAGCAGTTTATCGACAGTAAACTATGGCTACACCTTC.

V and J are TRBV25-1 and TRBJ2-1, with D possibly matching TRBD1 (6 bases). Looked up from germline, CDR1 is MGHDK and CDR2 is SYGVNS. This CDR3 comprises 17 residues. V was cut by 0 bases and J by 3 bases, with 15 bases left in between. CDR3 sequence (DNA): TGTGCCAGCAGTGAATACTTCTCTACAGGGTTCTACAATGAGCAGTTCTTC. This sequence encodes CASSEYFSTGFYNEQFF.

This chain joins TRBV6-6 and TRBJ2-7; 9 bases line up with TRBD2. CDR1 and CDR2 (germline): MNHNY, SVGAGI (reference sequence). This CDR3 is built from 14 residues. V lost 7 bases and J lost 2; bases outside the gene matches: 6. This CDR3 reads CASIQREAPYEQYF. In DNA, the CDR3 is TGTGCCAGCATCCAGCGGGAGGCCCCCTACGAGCAGTACTTC.

The chain has TRBV25-1 and TRBJ2-5; TRBD2 agrees at 13 bases. The CDR3 has 17 amino acids. V lost 5 bases, J lost 3 bases, and 9 bases stayed unmatched. Germline V lookup: CDR1 MGHDK, CDR2 SYGVNS. The CDR3 reads CASSPQLAGGLKETQYF. The CDR3, as DNA: TGTGCCAGCAGTCCCCAACTAGCGGGAGGGCTAAAAGAGACCCAGTACTTC.

The CDR3 sequence: CAWNSFGTSLVQGYNEQFF. The CDR3 DNA reads TGTGCCTGGAACTCCTTCGGGACTAGTTTGGTCCAAGGCTACAATGAGCAGTTCTTC. The chain links TRBV30 to TRBJ2-1; 8 bases are shared with TRBD2. This CDR3 spans 19 amino acids. Germline CDR1 reads GTSNPN; CDR2 reads SVGIG (reference sequence). The V gene end was trimmed by 4 bases and the J gene end by 3 bases; junction bases not matched to a gene: 20.

This chain links TRBV10-3 with TRBJ2-1; 10 nucleotides match TRBD2. The CDR3 has 16 residues. Trimming at V came to 6 bases and at J to 0 bases, leaving 5 bases not matched to a gene. Germline CDR1 ENHRY, CDR2 SYGVKD. The chain's CDR3 is CAIRGPSGSSYNEQFF. The CDR3 DNA follows: TGTGCCATCAGGGGCCCTAGCGGGAGCTCCTACAATGAGCAGTTCTTC.

This chain joins TRBV5-4 and TRBJ2-3; possible D gene TRBD2, 6 bases. Between the trimmed V and J ends, which lost 7 bases and 1 base, there was a span of 16 bases. CDR1 and CDR2 from the germline V gene are SGHNT and YYREEE (reference sequence). The CDR3 is 15 residues long. The CDR3 DNA reads TGTGCCAGCCCCTCCCCCGCTAGCGGCACAGATACGCAGTATTTT. It codes for CASPSPASGTDTQYF.

This clone has a single count. The chain recombines TRBV5-1 with TRBJ2-3; 7 nucleotides agree with TRBD2. The CDR3 is 14 residues long. The germline gives CDR1 SGHRS, CDR2 YFSETQ. The junction had 8 bases not matched to a gene; V was cut back by 5 bases and J by 5 bases. This chain's CDR3 is CASRERGLRDTQYF. For the CDR3, the DNA is TGCGCCAGCAGGGAGCGGGGCCTACGAGATACGCAGTATTTT.

The gene calls are TRBV12-5 and TRBJ2-5, with D possibly being TRBD1 (7 bases). Trimming left V 3 bases short and J 2 bases short, with 19 bases between. Per germline, CDR1 LGHNT and CDR2 FRNRAP. The CDR3 extends over 17 amino acids. CDR3 DNA sequence: TGTGCTAGTGGTTTTGGCGGTGGGGGGACAGTACAAGAGACCCAGTACTTC. Translating it yields CASGFGGGGTVQETQYF.

The rearrangement uses TRBV27 and TRBJ2-2, with D perhaps TRBD2 (5 bases). Per the germline V gene, CDR1 is MNHEY and CDR2 is SMNVEV (reference sequence). Trimming shortened V by 3 bases and J by 1 base, and 6 bases separated the two germline ends. The CDR3 length is 14 residues. The CDR3 protein is CASSLAGNTGELFF. The DNA of the CDR3 is TGTGCCAGCAGTTTGGCGGGGAACACCGGGGAGCTGTTTTTT.

CDR3 DNA sequence: TGTGCCAGCAGTGACTTTATGGGACAGTCCGCCGGTGAAAAACTGTTTTTT. Translation gives CASSDFMGQSAGEKLFF. V is TRBV6-1 and J is TRBJ1-4, with 7 bases aligning to TRBD1. The CDR3 contains 17 residues. CDR1 MNHNS and CDR2 SASEGT come from the germline V gene. V dropped 3 bases and J dropped 7; count of bases not matched to a gene: 14.

The J gene is TRBJ2-1, the V gene TRBV7-2; D is uncertain. Between the trimmed V and J ends, which lost 2 bases and 6 bases, there was a span of 8 bases. This CDR3 spans 13 amino acids. Germline V CDR1 and CDR2: SGHTA, FQGNSA. CDR3: CASSLFARNEQFF. CDR3 nucleotide sequence: TGTGCCAGCAGCTTATTCGCGCGCAATGAGCAGTTCTTC.

The rearrangement links TRBV27 to TRBJ1-1; the match to TRBD1 covers 7 bases. CDR1 is MNHEY and CDR2 is SMNVEV in the germline V gene (reference sequence). V shed 7 bases, J shed 3 bases, and the junction held 5 bases outside the gene matches. CDR3 length equals 13 residues. The CDR3 region has the DNA TGTGCCAGCACCCAGACAGGGTACACTGAAGCTTTCTTT. Encoded protein: CASTQTGYTEAFF.

This CDR3 is CSVLTGQYEAFF. The CDR3 nucleotides read TGCAGCGTCCTGACAGGACAATATGAAGCTTTCTTT. This chain joins TRBV29-1 and TRBJ1-1; a possible D gene is TRBD1 (6 bases). The V and J ends lost 6 bases and 7 bases respectively, with 15 bases between them. The CDR3 has 12 residues. Germline V gene data show CDR1 as SQVTM and CDR2 as ANQGSEA.

The gene calls are TRBV6-5 and TRBJ2-1; D perhaps matches TRBD2 (5 bases). The CDR3 length is 16 residues. The germline gives CDR1 MNHEY, CDR2 SVGAGI. V gave up 2 bases and J gave up 0 bases, with 11 bases separating them. The CDR3 loop is CASSYALVGSYNEQFF. DNA of the CDR3: TGTGCCAGCAGTTACGCACTAGTCGGCTCCTACAATGAGCAGTTCTTC.

V is TRBV7-9 and J is TRBJ2-3; 10 positions match TRBD2. The V gene's germline CDR1 is SEHNR and CDR2 FQNEAQ (reference sequence). The V gene end was trimmed by 1 base and the J gene end by 0 bases; junction bases not matched to a gene: 1. The CDR3 covers 16 residues. The CDR3 loop reads CASSLEREGSTDTQYF. As DNA, the CDR3 is TGTGCCAGCAGCTTAGAGCGGGAGGGTAGCACAGATACGCAGTATTTT.

The chain uses TRBV2 and TRBJ2-7; 7 bases map to TRBD2. With V trimmed by 2 bases and J by 2 bases, 3 bases remained unmatched. Germline CDR1 and CDR2: SNHLY and FYNNEI. CDR3 size: 14 residues. For the CDR3, the DNA is TGTGCCAGCAGTGAATGGGGACTAACCTACGAGCAGTACTTC. Translated: CASSEWGLTYEQYF.

The CDR3 spells CAILGQQTNEKLFF. CDR3 sequence (DNA): TGTGCCATACTAGGACAGCAAACTAATGAAAAACTGTTTTTT. The rearrangement links TRBV28 to TRBJ1-4; a possible D gene is TRBD1 (6 bases). The CDR3 is 14 amino acids. The germline gives CDR1 MDHEN, CDR2 SYDVKM. V was clipped by 10 bases and J by 1 base, with 13 bases between them.

The CDR3 bases are TGTGCCAGCGGCCCATCCATCAACCAGCCCCAGCATTTT. Encoded protein: CASGPSINQPQHF. The gene calls are TRBV27 and TRBJ1-5; the D is unclear. CDR1 MNHEY and CDR2 SMNVEV come from the germline V gene (reference sequence). V lost 8 bases and J 7 bases, leaving 15 bases between the germline ends. The CDR3 runs to 13 residues.